This T cell receptor beta chain originates from a study of blood T cell repertoires in COVID-19. About the study: Researchers got acute and convalescent COVID-19 samples from the United States, Italy and Spain. T cells, B-cell-depleted T cells, or PBMCs provided the cDNA or gDNA that served as material.

Source study methods: Researchers report that nucleated cell counts were estimated from reference gene primer amplification. TCRdb's copy holds only in-frame clones and misses some; the assay was immunoSEQ multiplex PCR. That table supplies the V and J calls and clone size; D and trimming were determined from the DNA. The sample lists about 88,000 clones, around nine tenths seen once, with 2.9% in the top ten. V lost 1 base, J lost 0 bases, and 13 bases lay in between. The CDR3 covers 17 residues. Germline CDR1 reads GTSNPN; CDR2 reads SVGIG (reference sequence). The source material was peripheral blood. The chain combines TRBV30 with TRBJ2-6; TRBD2 might be the D (5 bases). This TCR came from a woman aged 80 or older with acute or convalescent COVID-19. The chain's CDR3 is CAWSGGLLNSGANVLTF. Here the CDR3 DNA reads TGTGCCTGGAGTGGCGGACTGCTAAACTCTGGGGCCAACGTCCTGACTTTC.